This is a list of T cell receptor beta chains from one sample in a study of cytomegalovirus exposure and HLA in healthy donors. Measured with immunoSEQ multiplex PCR; TCRdb has only the in-frame clones, and not every one. The repertoire holds about 150,000 clones, 79% seen once, with 5% to 6.5% in the top ten. Sequenced: PBMCs. The origin of the receptors is a man aged 45-60 years in good health and CMV-seropositive. Both conserved end residues are part of each CDR3. The D gene is left open where the match is weak. Rows give clone size only sometimes, using once, few, many, or a class for an expanded clone.

j_call v_call clone_size d_call cdr3_nt cdr3_aa
TRBJ2-2 TRBV7-9 - - TGTGCCAGCAGATTAGTAGCAGGGGAGCCCACCGGGGAGCTGTTTTTT CASRLVAGEPTGELFF
TRBJ2-5 TRBV5-1 - - TGCGCCAGCAGCTCGAATCCGGGACTCGACCTGGGGACCCAGTACTTC CASSSNPGLDLGTQYF
TRBJ1-5 TRBV5-6 - - TGTGCCAGCAGCTCTGGGGCGGATCAGCCCCAGCATTTT CASSSGADQPQHF
TRBJ2-7 TRBV28 - - TGTGCCAGCCAGGACAGCTTCTACGAGCAGTACTTC CASQDSFYEQYF
TRBJ2-2 TRBV14 - - TGTGCCAGCAGCCAAGATTCCCCCGTCACCGGGGAGCTGTTTTTT CASSQDSPVTGELFF
TRBJ1-1 TRBV6-6 - - TGTGCCAGCAGTTACTTCGACAGGACTGAAGCTTTCTTT CASSYFDRTEAFF
TRBJ2-3 TRBV6-1 - TRBD1 TGTGCCAGCAGTATCGGGACAGGGGTGCCAGATACGCAGTATTTT CASSIGTGVPDTQYF
TRBJ2-1 TRBV7-9 - TRBD2 TGTGCCAGCAGCTTAGCTCTAGCGGGAACGCAAAATGAGCAGTTCTTC CASSLALAGTQNEQFF
TRBJ1-1 TRBV19 - - TGTGCCAGTAGAAGGGGGGGAAGGGACACTGAAGCTTTCTTT CASRRGGRDTEAFF
TRBJ2-7 TRBV6-4 - - TGTGCCAGCAGTGACGGCGGGGCCTCCTACGAGCAGTACTTC CASSDGGASYEQYF
TRBJ2-5 TRBV11-2 - - TGTGCCAGCAGTACAGGAAACCAAGAGACCCAGTACTTC CASSTGNQETQYF
TRBJ2-7 TRBV5-1 - - TGCGCCAGCAAGTATGACAGCCACGAGCAGTACTTC CASKYDSHEQYF
TRBJ1-6 TRBV19 - - TGTGCCAGTAGTATCCTTAATTCACCCCTCCACTTT CASSILNSPLHF
TRBJ2-5 TRBV5-6 - - TGTGCCAGCAGCCCCCTGGACAGAGACCAAGAGACCCAGTACTTC CASSPLDRDQETQYF
TRBJ2-7 TRBV28 - TRBD1 TGTGCCAGCAGACAGGGGAGCTCCTACGAGCAGTACTTC CASRQGSSYEQYF
TRBJ2-1 TRBV5-1 - - TGCGCCAGCAGCTTGACTTTGGTCCGGGATGAGCAGTTCTTC CASSLTLVRDEQFF
TRBJ2-5 TRBV28 - TRBD1 TGTGCCAGCAGTCCTACAGGGGGCGCAGGTGGGAGGGAGACCCAGTACTTC CASSPTGGAGGRETQYF
TRBJ1-5 TRBV4-2 - - TGTGCCAGCAGCCTGTCCGCCCAGGGGTACAATCAGCCCCAGCATTTT CASSLSAQGYNQPQHF
TRBJ1-1 TRBV27 - - TGTGCCAGCAGTTTAGTGGAGGGGCGAGAAGCTTTCTTT CASSLVEGREAFF
TRBJ1-3 TRBV28 - TRBD1 TGTGCCAGCAGACAGGGGGCTGGAAACACCATATATTTT CASRQGAGNTIYF
TRBJ2-7 TRBV5-1 - - TGCGCCAGCAGCTTCTCAGGCTCCTACGAGCAGTACTTC CASSFSGSYEQYF
TRBJ2-5 TRBV9 few TRBD2 TGTGCCAGCAGCACTAGGACTAGCGGGATCGAGGAGACCCAGTACTTC CASSTRTSGIEETQYF
TRBJ2-1 TRBV28 - TRBD2 TGTGCCAGCAGTTTAAGTGGGAGGGTCTCCTACAATGAGCAGTTCTTC CASSLSGRVSYNEQFF